These 8 T cell receptor beta chains originate from one sample sequenced in a study of CD8+CD57+ T cells in acquired aplastic anemia. CDR3 and TCR beta VDJ profiling relied on a genomic DNA template. From the reads, TCRdb called clonotypes with MiXCR, one entry per CDR3 protein. This sample has about 400,000 distinct CDR3 sequences; about 70% occur once, and the top ten carry 3.5% to 4.5%. Sequenced: sorted CD4+, CD8+, or CD8+CD57+ T cells (not recorded which) from PBMCs. The source is a human donor in good health, serving as a control.

This chain joins TRBV7-6 and TRBJ2-5; TRBD2 matches at 12 bases. There are 20 residues in the CDR3. CDR1 and CDR2 (germline): SGHVS, FNYEAQ. Trimming at V came to 7 bases and at J to 5 bases, leaving 23 bases not matched to a gene. The CDR3 loop is CASTSYQPLASGGVWETQYF. Here the CDR3 DNA reads TGTGCCAGCACCTCGTACCAACCTCTGGCTAGCGGGGGGGTATGGGAGACCCAGTACTTC.

The rearrangement uses TRBV10-3 and TRBJ2-1; no definite D call. The CDR3 has 12 amino acids. CDR1 ENHRY and CDR2 SYGVKD come from the germline V gene. V shed 3 bases and J shed 2 bases, with 2 bases lying between them. The CDR3 sequence is CAISDTYNEQFF. Here the CDR3 DNA reads TGTGCCATCAGTGATACCTACAATGAGCAGTTCTTC.

This clonotype was recorded many times. The chain employs TRBV6-1 and TRBJ2-1; 9 bases are shared with TRBD2. The junction had 5 bases not matched to a gene; V was cut back by 2 bases and J by 6 bases. The CDR3 loop spans 15 amino acids. In germline, CDR1 is MNHNS, CDR2 SASEGT. The CDR3 reads CASSERRGGLNEQFF. The CDR3 DNA reads as TGTGCCAGCAGTGAAAGGCGGGGGGGCCTCAATGAGCAGTTCTTC.

This clonotype was picked up one time. This sequence joins TRBV5-8 and TRBJ2-5; D gene unclear. Trimming took off 0 bases at V and 3 bases at J, with 6 bases between the two ends. Germline loops: CDR1 SGHTS, CDR2 YDEGEE. The CDR3 length is 13 residues. The CDR3 coding sequence is TGTGCCAGCAGCTTGGGGCAGAAAGAGACCCAGTACTTC. Its translation is CASSLGQKETQYF.

Comment on this clonotype: A much larger clone lies a single base off, so this may be a read error. The CDR3 bases are TGTGCCAGCTCACAGGCTAGCAAAGAGACCCAGTACTTC. This sequence encodes CASSQASKETQYF. J is TRBJ2-5 and V is TRBV18, with D perhaps matching TRBD2 (5 bases). CDR3 size: 13 residues. V gave up 4 bases and J gave up 3 bases, with 9 bases separating them. From germline, CDR1 is KGHSH and CDR2 LQKENI.

This clonotype occurred many times. The CDR3 DNA is TGTGCCAGTGGGGGGGGTGGTGACAATCAGCCCCAGCATTTT. It encodes CASGGGGDNQPQHF. The chain joins TRBV19 to TRBJ1-5, with a possible D match to TRBD1 (5 bases). CDR1 is LNHDA, CDR2 SQIVND, per germline (reference sequence). This CDR3 comprises 14 residues. Trimming cost V 8 bases and J 3 bases, with 14 bases left between them.

The V gene is TRBV12-3 or TRBV12-4, the J gene TRBJ2-3, with D unclear. Trimming pared 5 bases from V and 6 bases from J, leaving 18 bases between. CDR3 length: 15 amino acids. CDR3 region: CASSLSSGRSDTQYF. The CDR3 DNA sequence: TGTGCCAGCAGTCTGTCTTCCGGGCGGAGTGATACGCAGTATTTT.

Concerning this clonotype itself: The CDR3 carries no conserved terminal phenylalanine or tryptophan, so it likely arises from a read error. No DNA is shown, since the ends of the CDR3 on it are uncertain; the CDR3 is the one TCRdb lists. The rearrangement links TRBV12-3 or TRBV12-4 to TRBJ2-5. A total of 12 residues make up the CDR3, ends included. The CDR3 loop reads CASSLALEHSNT.